A single sample gave rise to the 25 T cell receptor beta chains below, sequenced in a study of Ad26.COV2.S vaccination and SARS-CoV-2 variants. As to treatment: 15 to 20 received Ad26.COV2.S at low or high dose, single or two shots; several received placebo; per-sample allocation not given. Day 63 after the first injection of vaccine or placebo was the sampling time. Sequencing was performed with immunoSEQ multiplex PCR; in TCRdb, only in-frame clones are kept and a portion is missing. The sample consists of fewer than 800,000 clones, around 92% of them appearing once. The sequencing used peripheral blood, collected in a trial of Ad26.COV2.S vaccine versus placebo. The receptors stem from a person between 18 and 60 years old who received the Ad26.COV2.S COVID-19 vaccine or a placebo.

The chain employs TRBV4-2 and TRBJ2-1; D possibly corresponds to TRBD1 (5 bases). Germline lookup yields CDR1 LGHNA and CDR2 YNFKEQ. The length of the CDR3 is 17 residues. The V end was cut by 0 bases, the J end by 5 bases, with 17 bases between. The CDR3 DNA is TGTGCCAGCAGCCAAGATCAGGGCAGGGCATTCGACAATGAGCAGTTCTTC. This codes for CASSQDQGRAFDNEQFF.

This rearrangement joins TRBV4-1 to TRBJ1-2; 7 positions agree with TRBD1. The CDR3 covers 15 residues. V was pared by 4 bases and J by 2 bases, with 7 bases of the junction left unmatched. CDR1 MGHRA and CDR2 YSYEKL come from the germline V gene. Here the CDR3 DNA reads TGCGCCAGCAGCCCCACAGGGGCGGGCAACTATGGCTACACCTTC. Protein: CASSPTGAGNYGYTF.

V and J are TRBV2 and TRBJ2-2; 10 positions agree with TRBD2. Germline lookup yields CDR1 SNHLY and CDR2 FYNNEI. The CDR3 has 14 amino acids. Trimming removed 8 bases from V and 1 base from J; junction bases left unmatched: 1. CDR3 in DNA: TGTGCCAGCCGGACTAGCGGGAACACCGGGGAGCTGTTTTTT. It specifies CASRTSGNTGELFF.

There are a few counts of this clone. The chain carries TRBV19 and TRBJ1-5; maybe TRBD1 (5 bases). V dropped 2 bases and J dropped 2 bases, with 7 bases sitting between them. The CDR3 spans 14 residues. The germline CDR1 and CDR2 sequences are LNHDA and SQIVND (reference sequence). CDR3: CASSIMGGNQPQHF. CDR3 in DNA: TGTGCCAGTAGTATAATGGGGGGCAATCAGCCCCAGCATTTT.

CDR3 in amino acids: CASSIEVMNTEAFF. DNA for the CDR3: TGTGCCAGTAGTATAGAGGTCATGAACACTGAAGCTTTCTTT. The chain is built from TRBV19 and TRBJ1-1; D is ambiguous. V lost 0 bases to trimming and J lost 0 bases, with 5 bases between them. The CDR3 runs 14 residues. CDR1 is LNHDA and CDR2 is SQIVND in the germline V gene (reference sequence).

This clone was picked up one time. The chain employs TRBV10-1 and TRBJ1-2, with D hard to call. The V gene lost 6 bases and the J gene lost 5 bases, with 13 bases spanning the gap. This CDR3 contains 13 residues. Germline CDR1 and CDR2: WNHNN and SYGVQD (reference sequence). DNA for the CDR3: TGCGCCAGCAGCCCCGCGGGCCCATATGGCTACACCTTC. Translated, it gives CASSPAGPYGYTF.

The chain is built from TRBV27 and TRBJ1-4, with 8 bases lining up with TRBD1. Trimming took 4 bases from V and 7 from J; bases not matched to a gene: 8. This CDR3 has 15 residues. Germline CDR1 reads MNHEY; CDR2 reads SMNVEV (reference sequence). CDR3 in DNA: TGTGCCAGCAGTTCCAGGACAGGGCGGGCTGAAAAACTGTTTTTT. Protein sequence: CASSSRTGRAEKLFF. Supplemented by reference TRBV27 and TRBJ1-4, the full variable domain reads EAQVTQNPRYLITVTGKKLTVTCSQNMNHEYMSWYRQDPGLGLRQIYYSMNVEVTDKGDVPEGYKVSRKEKRNFPLILESPSPNQTSLYFCASSSRTGRAEKLFFGSGTQLSVL.

This chain connects TRBV6-5 to TRBJ1-2; D gene unclear. This CDR3 contains 12 residues. Trimming removed 6 bases at V and 4 bases at J, with 9 bases between. Germline V gives CDR1 MNHEY, CDR2 SVGAGI. The CDR3 loop reads CASRGKGYGYTF. In nucleotides, the CDR3 is TGTGCCAGCAGAGGGAAGGGCTATGGCTACACCTTC.

This chain joins TRBV5-4 and TRBJ2-7; TRBD1 matches at 7 bases. The germline V gene encodes CDR1 SGHNT and CDR2 YYREEE (reference sequence). The trim removed 2 bases at V and 3 bases at J, leaving 5 bases unmatched. This CDR3 region has 14 residues. The chain's CDR3 is CASSLGTVRYEQYF. The DNA of the CDR3 is TGTGCCAGCAGCTTAGGGACAGTCCGCTACGAGCAGTACTTC.

The sample holds a few counts of this clone. The J gene is TRBJ2-3, the V gene TRBV10-3; 11 bases match TRBD1. CDR1 ENHRY and CDR2 SYGVKD come from the germline V gene. Losses at the gene ends were 10 bases for V and 6 bases for J; bases not matched to a gene: 21. The CDR3 extends over 18 amino acids. CDR3 region: CATNRDRGLAGIADTQYF. The CDR3 DNA follows: TGTGCCACGAACCGGGACAGGGGGTTAGCGGGTATCGCGGATACGCAGTATTTT.

The chain combines TRBV3-1 (or the pseudogene TRBV3-2) with TRBJ2-2, with 10 nucleotides matching TRBD2. The V gene's germline CDR1 is LGHDT and CDR2 YNNKEL (reference sequence). V lost 4 bases to trimming and J lost 9 bases; unmatched junction nucleotides: 5. The CDR3 sequence is 14 residues long. CDR3 residues: CASSPSGSGRELFF. The CDR3 DNA reads as TGTGCCAGCAGCCCTAGCGGGAGTGGCAGGGAGCTGTTTTTT.

Details on this clone: Other DNA sequences in this sample translate to the same CDR3. The chain has TRBV18 and TRBJ1-5; a weak D match, TRBD1 (5 bases). The CDR3 has 13 residues. V lost 6 bases and J 4 bases, leaving 10 bases between the germline ends. Germline CDR1 reads KGHSH; CDR2 reads LQKENI. The CDR3 here is CASSPGENQPQHF. The CDR3 bases are TGTGCCAGCTCTCCGGGGGAGAATCAGCCCCAGCATTTT. The full variable domain, completed using reference TRBV18 and TRBJ1-5, is NAGVMQNPRHLVRRRGQEARLRCSPMKGHSHVYWYRQLPEEGLKFMVYLQKENIIDESGMPKERFSAEFPKEGPSILRIQQVVRGDSAAYFCASSPGENQPQHFGDGTRLSIL.

Comments on this clone: Sequence at one end of the junction differs from germline and may be a read error. The chain couples TRBV7-7 to TRBJ2-1; tentatively, D is TRBD2 (6 bases). Germline V gene lookup returns CDR1 SSHAT and CDR2 FNYEAQ (reference sequence). The CDR3 has 15 amino acids. The CDR3 nucleotides read TGTGCTAGCAGCTTAACCGGGAGCTCCTACAATGAGCAGTTCTTC. Its translation is CASSLTGSSYNEQFF.

The gene calls are TRBV4-2 and TRBJ1-1; D possibly corresponds to TRBD1 (5 bases). There are 18 residues in the CDR3. V shed 0 bases and J shed 1 base, with 18 bases lying between them. The V gene's germline CDR1 is LGHNA and CDR2 YNFKEQ. In DNA form, the CDR3 reads TGTGCCAGCAGCCAAGATGCGTGGGACCGAGGAGGGAACACTGAAGCTTTCTTT. This encodes CASSQDAWDRGGNTEAFF.

The chain joins TRBV18 to TRBJ1-1; D uncertain. The CDR3 has 17 residues. Trimming left V 2 bases short and J 6 bases short, with 22 bases between. CDR1 is KGHSH, CDR2 LQKENI, per germline. The CDR3 coding sequence is TGTGCCAGCTCACCATTTGGTTTGACGGACGGCCTACCTGAAGCTTTCTTT. Translated: CASSPFGLTDGLPEAFF.

Of note for this clone: The same CDR3 also results from other DNA sequences found in this sample. This chain connects TRBV12-3 or TRBV12-4 to TRBJ1-3, with D uncertain. V lost 6 bases and J lost 2, with 5 bases in between. CDR3 length equals 12 residues. CDR3 in amino acids: CASSLTGNTIYF. Written as DNA, the CDR3 is TGTGCCAGCAGCCTAACTGGAAACACCATATATTTT.

This rearrangement joins TRBV19 to TRBJ2-3, with D tentatively TRBD1 (5 bases). Germline values: CDR1 LNHDA, CDR2 SQIVND (reference sequence). Deletions cut 5 bases from V and 2 bases from J, with 17 bases between. This CDR3 has 16 residues. The CDR3 reads CASSPPPGYYTDTQYF. The CDR3 bases are TGTGCCAGTAGTCCCCCGCCAGGGTACTACACAGATACGCAGTATTTT.

This rearrangement joins TRBV19 to TRBJ1-2; D not resolved. This CDR3 region has 13 residues. The germline gives CDR1 LNHDA, CDR2 SQIVND (reference sequence). The V gene lost 11 bases and the J gene lost 0 bases, with 13 bases spanning the gap. CDR3 coding DNA: TGTGCCTCCAGACGGTTACCTAACTATGGCTACACCTTC. The encoded protein is CASRRLPNYGYTF.

V is TRBV6-1 and J is TRBJ2-7; D is unresolved. Trimming left V 3 bases short and J 2 bases short, with 11 bases between. Germline V gene sequence: CDR1 MNHNS, CDR2 SASEGT. The CDR3 has 14 amino acids. CDR3 DNA: TGTGCCAGCAGTGAGGGTTTAACACCCTACGAGCAGTACTTC. Residues: CASSEGLTPYEQYF.

This CDR3 reads CASSLTQGSGNTIYF. In DNA form, the CDR3 reads TGTGCCAGCAGCTTGACACAGGGATCCGGAAACACCATATATTTT. The chain couples TRBV7-2 to TRBJ1-3; tentatively, D is TRBD1 (6 bases). The CDR3 is made up of 15 amino acids. Deletions cut 3 bases from V and 4 bases from J, with 13 bases between. Looked up from germline, CDR1 is SGHTA and CDR2 is FQGNSA.

This clone was found once. The gene calls are TRBV19 and TRBJ2-5, with D perhaps TRBD1 or TRBD2 (5 bases each). In germline, CDR1 is LNHDA, CDR2 SQIVND (reference sequence). The CDR3 totals 12 residues. V was trimmed by 3 bases and J by 5 bases, leaving 7 bases between them. The CDR3 nucleotides are TGTGCCAGTAGTATCGGGGCTGAGACCCAGTACTTC. Its translation is CASSIGAETQYF.

The chain employs TRBV7-9 and TRBJ2-7; 7 bases are shared with TRBD1. The CDR3 is 16 residues long. Germline lookup yields CDR1 SEHNR and CDR2 FQNEAQ (reference sequence). Trimming cost V 4 bases and J 2 bases; bases outside gene matches: 11. The CDR3 region has the DNA TGTGCCAGCAGCTCGCCGGTTCGTCAGGGGGCCTACGAGCAGTACTTC. Translating gives CASSSPVRQGAYEQYF.

The chain links TRBV19 to TRBJ2-1, with 10 bases matching TRBD2. There are 15 residues in the CDR3. Germline V gene sequence: CDR1 LNHDA, CDR2 SQIVND (reference sequence). V was pared by 3 bases and J by 7 bases, with 6 bases of the junction left unmatched. The CDR3 protein is CASSITSGVGNEQFF. The CDR3 nucleotides read TGTGCCAGTAGTATCACTAGCGGGGTGGGTAATGAGCAGTTCTTC. The complete variable domain, with remaining parts taken from reference TRBV19 and TRBJ2-1, reads DGGITQSPKYLFRKEGQNVTLSCEQNLNHDAMYWYRQDPGQGLRLIYYSQIVNDFQKGDIAEGYSVSREKKESFPLTVTSAQKNPTAFYLCASSITSGVGNEQFFGPGTRLTVL.

J is TRBJ2-4 and V is TRBV4-1; the match to TRBD1 covers 10 bases. CDR1 and CDR2 (germline): MGHRA, YSYEKL. After removal of 5 bases from V and 0 bases from J, the junction contained 10 bases not matched to a gene. This CDR3 is 18 amino acids long. CDR3 region: CASSFPGQGPVAKNIQYF. The CDR3 DNA reads TGCGCCAGCAGCTTCCCGGGACAGGGGCCAGTAGCCAAAAACATTCAGTACTTC.

The gene calls are TRBV29-1 and TRBJ2-1; possible D gene TRBD2, 6 bases. The V gene lost 4 bases and the J gene lost 5 bases, with 6 bases spanning the gap. This CDR3 has 11 residues. Germline-derived CDR1 and CDR2 are SQVTM and ANQGSEA. CDR3 coding DNA: TGCAGCGTTGGACTAGACAATGAGCAGTTCTTC. Protein product: CSVGLDNEQFF.